This T cell receptor beta chain was retrieved from a study of molecular identifiers for immune sequencing clone quantification. Overall study results and limits: Barcode-sharing identical TCR molecules could underestimate highly expanded clone sizes. Whereas naive cells kept under 1% of molecules in clones above 20 RNA copies, such clones held over 97% in effectors.

V lost 0 bases and J lost 4; bases outside the gene matches: 8. Per germline, CDR1 SGDLS and CDR2 YYNGEE. The CDR3 has 17 residues. One entry per CDR3 protein, called by TCRdb with MiXCR from the PCR reads. The table has about 640,000 distinct CDR3 sequences, about 20% seen once. As regards this clonotype: Its antigen remains unidentified.

This TCR derives from a human donor in good health. Some libraries in this study had Jurkat cell RNA spiked in. The V call is TRBV9, the J call TRBJ2-2, with 8 bases fitting TRBD1. The sequencing input was naive CD8+ T cells from blood, with Jurkat cell RNA spiked in. The subset: FACS-sorted CD8+CD4-CCR7+CD45RA+ naive T cells. Written as DNA, the CDR3 is TGTGCCAGCAGCGTAGTAGGGGACAGGAGGACCACCGGGGAGCTGTTTTTT. It encodes CASSVVGDRRTTGELFF.